This is a list of T cell receptor beta chains from one sample in a study of post-analysis software for immune sequencing data. In TCRdb, the PCR reads were re-called with MiXCR into one record per CDR3 protein. The sample includes approximately 460,000 distinct CDR3 sequences, 45% of them seen just once. The sample taken for sequencing was blood. These receptors were taken from a girl aged 5-17 years with multiple sclerosis. The conserved cysteine and the conserved F or W are not part of the CDR3 here.

12	TRBV29-1	TRBJ1-4	SVEDNGRVEKRF
15	TRBV29-1	TRBJ1-2	SAYLGDRETDHYGYT
14	TRBV3-1	TRBJ2-6	ASSQEDISGANVLT
13	TRBV28	TRBJ1-5	ASSSGTGDGQPQH
14	TRBV3-1	TRBJ2-1	ASSYGTSGIYNEQF
14	TRBV27	TRBJ2-1	ATRYGMTGGHNEQF
11	TRBV29-1	TRBJ2-3	SVQRGSADTQY
14	TRBV28	TRBJ2-3	ASSSPWDPPSDTQY
11	TRBV6-1	TRBJ2-7	ASSVQGSYEQY
11	TRBV20-1	TRBJ2-3	SDGTSGTDTQY
15	TRBV28	TRBJ2-1	ASSLRRPGTAVGEQF
10	TRBV7-3	TRBJ1-1	ASSFEGAGAF
14	TRBV7-8	TRBJ1-4	ASSTRRGAPNEKLF
13	TRBV10-3	TRBJ2-5	AISLGLADVETQY
11	TRBV5-6	TRBJ2-7	ASSLARPYEQY
16	TRBV6-9	TRBJ1-1	ASSYWKAGGSANTEAF
12	TRBV5-1	TRBJ2-7	ASSFGTSVYEQY
12	TRBV20-1	TRBJ2-3	SAASAHKADTRY
13	TRBV5-1	TRBJ2-1	ASSSYRDSYNEQF
13	TRBV12-3/TRBV12-4	TRBJ2-2	ASSLTGANTGELF
10	TRBV29-1	TRBJ2-7	SVAPKGYEQY
13	TRBV4-2	TRBJ2-7	ASTITSGSSYEQY
13	TRBV28	TRBJ2-2	ASSLRARDTGELF
15	TRBV28	TRBJ2-6	ASSLGGANSGANVRT
13	TRBV19	TRBJ1-2	ASSPFGTENYGYT
9	TRBV7-9	TRBJ1-1	ASSYTGVAF
12	TRBV6-8	TRBJ2-7	ASRWTVRRYEQY
13	TRBV6-5	TRBJ2-6	ASRDTGSGANVLT
13	TRBV9	TRBJ2-7	ASSGQQGLTYEQY
13	TRBV15	TRBJ1-2	ATSREAGAIYGYT
14	TRBV28	TRBJ1-6	ASSLPSGTGISPLH
9	TRBV20-1	TRBJ1-4	SARTDEKLF
14	TRBV4-1	TRBJ2-7	ASSQVTSARSYEQY
14	TRBV28	TRBJ2-5	ASSPRGMSRGETQY
13	TRBV3-1	TRBJ2-3	ASSIRTTSTDTQY
11	TRBV7-2	TRBJ1-2	ASSPAGAYGYT
13	TRBV28	TRBJ1-4	ASNNHGRTNEKLF
11	TRBV10-1	TRBJ2-1	ASSAGLNNEQF
15	TRBV5-1	TRBJ2-7	ASRLNSLAGGSYEQY
14	TRBV4-2	TRBJ2-3	ASSQGTSGYTDTQY
10	TRBV10-3	TRBJ2-1	AISEGGNEQF
12	TRBV5-1	TRBJ2-1	ASAAGRLGNEQF
11	TRBV28	TRBJ1-5	ASGLVVDQPQH
14	TRBV12-3/TRBV12-4	TRBJ1-1	ASSHGQGLMNTEAF
12	TRBV14	TRBJ1-1	ASSPKDRHTEAF
15	TRBV4-1	TRBJ2-1	ASSHTLSARLNNEQF
11	TRBV7-2	TRBJ1-4	ASLDPGKGKLF
11	TRBV7-2	TRBJ1-2	ASSGSGVHGYT
11	TRBV20-1	TRBJ1-1	SARAALRPEAF
13	TRBV11-2	TRBJ2-3	ASSPGGTSRDTQY
11	TRBV29-1	TRBJ2-3	SVSETGTDTQY
10	TRBV4-1	TRBJ1-2	ASSQVGIGYT
10	TRBV9	TRBJ1-2	ASSSPLDGYT
10	TRBV29-1	TRBJ2-4	SAERGKNIQY